This T cell receptor beta chain was identified in a study of CD8 T cells in Susac syndrome. The germline V gene encodes CDR1 SGHTA and CDR2 FQGTGA. V shed 5 bases and J 4 bases; nucleotides not matched to a gene: 3. The CDR3 has 13 residues. After extraction with the RNeasy kit, roughly 0.5 to 1 ug of the RNA was reverse transcribed using random hexamers. TCRdb reprocessed the immunoSEQ multiplex PCR reads via MiXCR and lists one record per CDR3 protein. The sample includes about 120,000 distinct CDR3 sequences, over 90% of them seen just once. This sequence joins TRBV7-3 and TRBJ2-7, with TRBD1 matching 9 bases. The sample comprised CD4+ T cells from PBMCs. The sequence derives from a human donor with Susac syndrome. CDR3 DNA sequence: TGTGCCAGCAGCCATGGACAGGGGTACGAGCAGTACTTC. It specifies CASSHGQGYEQYF.